The clone carrying this T cell receptor beta chain appeared a few times. Its specificity is not known. In germline, CDR1 is SGDLS, CDR2 YYNGEE. V gave up 4 bases and J gave up 1 base, with 14 bases separating them. The CDR3 is 15 amino acids. The data originate from a study of tumor-infiltrating lymphocytes in localized non-small cell lung cancer. Study as a whole: Tumor tissue and non-adjacent uninvolved lung came from each patient. Study-level results: TCRbeta sequencing showed higher T cell infiltration in tumors than uninvolved lung. IM1 and IM2 tumors showed no difference in T-cell fraction. Available tissue quantity limited TCR sequencing to a patient subset.

Data came from immunoSEQ multiplex PCR; TCRdb stores just in-frame clones and leaves some out. Of 6,500 to 9,000 clones listed, 55% to 70% are singletons. The sequencing sample was made of uninvolved lung tissue not adjacent to the tumor. The clonotype comes from a human donor with non-small cell lung cancer. The chain is built from TRBV9 and TRBJ2-5; no firm D call. CDR3 sequence (DNA): TGTGCCAGCAGCTCCCGGGTCCTTCCCCAAGAGACCCAGTACTTC. Translating it yields CASSSRVLPQETQYF. The complete variable domain, with remaining parts taken from reference TRBV9 and TRBJ2-5, reads DSGVTQTPKHLITATGQRVTLRCSPRSGDLSVYWYQQSLDQGLQFLIQYYNGEERAKGNILERFSAQQFPDLHSELNLSSLELGDSALYFCASSSRVLPQETQYFGPGTRLLVL.